These 19 T cell receptor beta chains were all obtained from the same sample, sequenced in a study of OX40 agonist ivuxolimab in advanced cancers. Repertoires were generated with immunoSEQ multiplex PCR, while TCRdb's copy carries only in-frame clones and drops some. This sample has 20,000 to 30,000 clones; approximately 83% occur once, and the top ten carry roughly 14%. The sample here was CD4+ or CD8+ T cells sorted from blood, taken in a trial of the OX40 agonist ivuxolimab. The receptors here all came from an adult with an advanced solid tumor such as melanoma, head and neck, liver or kidney cancer.

The chain employs TRBV27 and TRBJ2-1, with 9 nucleotides matching TRBD2. V lost 2 bases, J lost 0 bases, and 14 bases stayed unmatched. This CDR3 contains 20 residues. Germline CDR1 reads MNHEY; CDR2 reads SMNVEV (reference sequence). CDR3 sequence (DNA): TGTGCCAGCAGTTTACTCCCCGGGACTAGCTCAAGCCCCTCCTACAATGAGCAGTTCTTC. It specifies CASSLLPGTSSSPSYNEQFF.

This clone was found a few times. The genes are TRBV27 and TRBJ2-7; D may match TRBD1 or TRBD2 (5 bases each). The CDR3 runs to 14 residues. Trimming pared 11 bases from V and 1 base from J, leaving 18 bases between. Germline CDR1 is MNHEY and CDR2 is SMNVEV (reference sequence). In DNA form, the CDR3 reads TGTGCCTCTAGAGGGCTGGGGGAATCCTACGAGCAGTACTTC. This codes for CASRGLGESYEQYF.

The chain is built from TRBV10-2 and TRBJ1-2; no firm D call. V dropped 3 bases and J dropped 8 bases, with 19 bases sitting between them. Germline assignment: CDR1 WSHSY and CDR2 SAAADI. This CDR3 has 15 residues. CDR3 amino acids: CASSEGQAFSEGYTF. CDR3 sequence (DNA): TGCGCCAGCAGTGAAGGGCAGGCGTTCTCGGAAGGCTACACCTTC.

Comments on this clone: This same CDR3 is encoded by further DNA sequences in the sample. The chain couples TRBV5-6 to TRBJ1-6; TRBD1 agrees at 10 bases. Trimming removed 4 bases from V and 8 bases from J; junction bases left unmatched: 6. CDR3 size: 15 residues. Germline CDR1 SGHDT, CDR2 YYEEEE. CDR3 sequence (DNA): TGTGCCAGCAGCGCCAGACAGGGGGCGGATTCACCCCTCCACTTT. This encodes CASSARQGADSPLHF.

The sample holds one count of this clone. The rearrangement joins TRBV9 to TRBJ1-6; TRBD1 matches 9 bases. The CDR3 has 12 amino acids. With 3 bases clipped from V and 15 bases from J, the junction kept 4 bases outside the gene matches. CDR1 and CDR2 (germline): SGDLS, YYNGEE. The CDR3 DNA reads TGTGCCAGCAGCGGATACAGGGGGCTCCTCCACTTT. Amino acid sequence: CASSGYRGLLHF.

This clone is judged medium-sized. The chain employs TRBV6-5 and TRBJ2-5; maybe TRBD2 (5 bases). Germline V CDR1 and CDR2: MNHEY, SVGAGI. V was cut by 2 bases and J by 7 bases, with 11 bases left in between. This CDR3 is 13 amino acids long. CDR3 in DNA: TGTGCCAGCAGTTACGGGCGCGAGGGGACCCAGTACTTC. It is translated as CASSYGREGTQYF.

The chain links TRBV7-2 to TRBJ1-4; no clear D. Germline CDR1 and CDR2: SGHTA and FQGNSA. The CDR3 loop spans 16 amino acids. The V and J ends lost 1 base and 4 bases respectively, with 13 bases between them. CDR3 residues: CASSLDWTAHNEKLFF. The CDR3 region has the DNA TGTGCCAGCAGCTTAGATTGGACGGCCCATAATGAAAAACTGTTTTTT. The whole variable domain, filled in from reference TRBV7-2 and TRBJ1-4, reads GAGVSQSPSNKVTEKGKDVELRCDPISGHTALYWYRQSLGQGLEFLIYFQGNSAPDKSGLPSDRFSAERTGGSVSTLTIQRTQQEDSAVYLCASSLDWTAHNEKLFFGSGTQLSVL.

This clone was counted a few times. J is TRBJ2-1 and V is TRBV5-1, with TRBD1 as a possible D gene (5 bases). Trimming stripped 0 bases from V and 5 bases from J, with 12 bases between. Per germline, CDR1 SGHRS and CDR2 YFSETQ. The CDR3 loop spans 15 amino acids. The CDR3 bases are TGCGCCAGCAGCTTGGTGTCAGGGTTTAACAATGAGCAGTTCTTC. Residues: CASSLVSGFNNEQFF.

This clone is a singleton in its sample. The chain links TRBV5-6 to TRBJ2-7, with D tentatively TRBD1 or TRBD2 (6 bases each). This CDR3 spans 15 amino acids. V lost 4 bases to trimming and J lost 5 bases, with 19 bases between them. Germline V CDR1 and CDR2: SGHDT, YYEEEE. CDR3 loop: CASSPDGGIYHEQYF. The CDR3 nucleotides are TGTGCCAGCAGCCCGGACGGGGGCATTTACCACGAGCAGTACTTC.

In its sample, this clone was seen a few times. The chain couples TRBV18 to TRBJ1-2; D unresolved. CDR3 size: 12 residues. CDR1 KGHSH and CDR2 LQKENI come from the germline V gene. Trimming cost V 1 base and J 7 bases, with 7 bases left between them. Here the CDR3 DNA reads TGTGCCAGCTCACCACTCCCGACTGGCTACACCTTC. It translates to CASSPLPTGYTF.

The chain has TRBV9 and TRBJ2-2; 8 bases are a match to TRBD1. Germline loops: CDR1 SGDLS, CDR2 YYNGEE. This CDR3 contains 14 residues. V shed 4 bases and J 1 base; nucleotides not matched to a gene: 0. The CDR3 DNA reads as TGTGCCAGCAGCACAGGGGGGAACACCGGGGAGCTGTTTTTT. Its translation is CASSTGGNTGELFF. Filled out from reference TRBV9 and TRBJ2-2, the complete variable domain reads DSGVTQTPKHLITATGQRVTLRCSPRSGDLSVYWYQQSLDQGLQFLIQYYNGEERAKGNILERFSAQQFPDLHSELNLSSLELGDSALYFCASSTGGNTGELFFGEGSRLTVL.

The chain has TRBV30 and TRBJ2-5, with D perhaps matching TRBD2 (6 bases). The CDR3 extends over 11 amino acids. V lost 2 bases to trimming and J lost 7 bases, with 8 bases between them. Germline loops: CDR1 GTSNPN, CDR2 SVGIG (reference sequence). The CDR3 here is CAWSIGGTQYF. The DNA for the CDR3 is TGTGCCTGGAGTATCGGGGGGACCCAGTACTTC.

The chain joins TRBV5-4 to TRBJ1-2; 7 nucleotides match TRBD1. The CDR3 has 13 residues. V lost 5 bases, J lost 1 base, and 2 bases stayed unmatched. Germline V gene data show CDR1 as SGHNT and CDR2 as YYREEE (reference sequence). The CDR3 protein is CASRRDSNYGYTF. The CDR3 nucleotides are TGTGCCAGCAGAAGGGACAGTAACTATGGCTACACCTTC.

The chain couples TRBV9 to TRBJ2-6; the match to TRBD2 covers 7 bases. This CDR3 is 15 amino acids long. After removal of 3 bases from V and 0 bases from J, the junction contained 0 bases not matched to a gene. CDR1 is SGDLS and CDR2 is YYNGEE in the germline V gene. CDR3 sequence reads: CASSGGGSGANVLTF. The CDR3 DNA follows: TGTGCCAGCAGCGGCGGGGGCTCTGGGGCCAACGTCCTGACTTTC.

This clone showed up just once. The V call is TRBV30, the J call TRBJ1-2; unclear D gene. Germline V CDR1 and CDR2: GTSNPN, SVGIG (reference sequence). Trimming left V 3 bases short and J 6 bases short, with 17 bases between. The CDR3 runs to 14 residues. The CDR3 DNA follows: TGTGCCTGGAGCCTCACCCCGGGAAACAATGGCTACACCTTC. This translates into CAWSLTPGNNGYTF. The whole variable domain, remainder taken from reference TRBV30 and TRBJ1-2, is SQTIHQWPATLVQPVGSPLSLECTVEGTSNPNLYWYRQAAGRGLQLLFYSVGIGQISSEVPQNLSASRPQDRQFILSSKKLLLSDSGFYLCAWSLTPGNNGYTFGSGTRLTVV.

V gene TRBV7-2 combines with J gene TRBJ1-6; perhaps TRBD1 as D (5 bases). Per the germline V gene, CDR1 is SGHTA and CDR2 is FQGNSA. The V and J ends lost 4 bases and 5 bases respectively, with 15 bases between them. CDR3 length: 16 amino acids. The CDR3 DNA reads as TGTGCCAGCAGCTATAGGGCGGGACCGAATAATTCACCCCTCCACTTT. Its protein is CASSYRAGPNNSPLHF.

The J gene is TRBJ2-2, the V gene TRBV29-1, with unresolved D. The V gene lost 8 bases and the J gene lost 3 bases, with 16 bases spanning the gap. Germline loops: CDR1 SQVTM, CDR2 ANQGSEA. The CDR3 consists of 14 residues. The CDR3: CSYLDTRHTGELFF. In nucleotides, the CDR3 is TGCAGCTACCTCGACACCAGGCACACCGGGGAGCTGTTTTTT.

CDR3 amino acids: CASSLAGGPPDTQYF. Here the CDR3 DNA reads TGTGCCAGCAGCTTAGCGGGGGGGCCCCCAGATACGCAGTATTTT. This chain links TRBV7-9 with TRBJ2-3, with D possibly being TRBD2 (7 bases). The length of the CDR3 is 15 residues. The ends were cut back, 0 bases at V and 4 bases at J, with 11 bases in the middle. The germline CDR1 and CDR2 sequences are SEHNR and FQNEAQ (reference sequence).

The chain recombines TRBV10-2 with TRBJ2-5, with 12 bases matching TRBD2. CDR1 and CDR2 from the germline V gene are WSHSY and SAAADI. Germline trimming cut 3 bases from V and 2 bases from J; bases unmatched to any gene: 4. This CDR3 is 16 amino acids long. The CDR3 sequence: CASSDSGTSGQETQYF. The CDR3 DNA is TGCGCCAGCAGTGATTCCGGGACTAGCGGGCAAGAGACCCAGTACTTC.